A single sample is the source of the 2 T cell receptor beta chains below, sequenced in a study of cytomegalovirus exposure and HLA in healthy donors. The PCR had 60 Vbeta and 13 Jbeta primers. TCRdb's copy holds only in-frame clones and misses some; the assay was immunoSEQ multiplex PCR. This sample yields fewer than 90,000 clones, of which approximately 70% are seen a single time; around a tenth belongs to the top ten. The sequenced sample consisted of PBMCs. All receptors derive from a woman aged 45 to 65 in good health and CMV-seropositive.

Only a few counts were recorded for this clone. This chain connects TRBV30 to TRBJ2-3; weak D call: TRBD1 (5 bases). The CDR3 sequence is 17 residues long. V was clipped by 0 bases and J by 0 bases, with 16 bases between them. Germline CDR1 is GTSNPN and CDR2 is SVGIG (reference sequence). Here the CDR3 reads CAWSVRLGVDSTDTQYF. The CDR3 DNA reads TGTGCCTGGAGTGTACGGCTAGGGGTGGATAGCACAGATACGCAGTATTTT.

J is TRBJ2-1 and V is TRBV7-3, with 11 bases matching TRBD2. V lost 4 bases, J lost 8 bases, and 7 bases stayed unmatched. This CDR3 is 15 amino acids long. CDR1 and CDR2 from the germline V gene are SGHTA and FQGTGA. The CDR3 reads CASSSTSGSTYEQFF. The DNA of the CDR3 is TGTGCCAGCAGCTCAACTAGCGGGAGTACATATGAGCAGTTCTTC.